This T cell receptor (beta chain) was retrieved from a study of T cell responses to AZD1222 COVID-19 vaccine. The CDR3 loop spans 15 amino acids. CDR1 and CDR2 (germline): MGHRA, YSYEKL. V was cut by 6 bases and J by 4 bases, with 18 bases left in between. Concerning this clone: Antigen unknown.

The assay was immunoSEQ multiplex PCR, and TCRdb's table has in-frame clones only and misses some. Here the sample spans some 130,000 clones, more than 85% being singletons. Study-wide findings and caveats: Donors skewed white British and female; clonal diversity was possibly underestimated.

The material was peripheral blood, obtained on day 0 of AZD1222 vaccination. The source is an adult in good health. This chain connects TRBV4-1 to TRBJ1-2, with no clear D. The CDR3 region has the DNA TGCGCCAGCAGTTCGGGGTGGGGAGAACTCTATGGCTACACCTTC. It codes for CASSSGWGELYGYTF.